This TCR beta chain stems from a study of cytomegalovirus exposure and HLA in healthy donors. The CDR3 is 15 residues long. Germline CDR1 and CDR2: LGHNT and FRNRAP. Concerning this clone itself: Its target is unknown. At one boundary the junction diverges from the germline segment, which might be a read error.

Measured with immunoSEQ multiplex PCR; TCRdb has only the in-frame clones, and not every one. The sample records some 170,000 clones, 85% being singletons. Overall study results and limits: Rare TCR sequences dominated, though some public TCRs recurred in many donors.

The rearrangement uses TRBV12-5 and TRBJ2-7, with D possibly TRBD2 on 7 matching bases. Specimen: PBMCs. This sequence originates from a man aged 25 to 40 in good health and CMV-seropositive. CDR3 nucleotide sequence: TGTGCTAGTGCTTTGAGGGGGGGCCAAGCCTACGAGCAGTACTTC. Protein product: CASALRGGQAYEQYF.